A selection of T cell receptor beta chains follows, all from one sample in a study of OX40 agonist ivuxolimab in advanced cancers. Here immunoSEQ multiplex PCR was the method, and the copy in TCRdb shows in-frame clones only, minus some. The data show 65,000 or so clones, with 70% to 90% seen just once and about 5.5% held by the top ten. The sample in question was CD4+ or CD8+ T cells sorted from blood, obtained in a trial of the OX40 agonist ivuxolimab. The receptors come from an adult with an advanced solid tumor such as melanoma, head and neck, liver or kidney cancer. Each CDR3 is given with its conserved first and last residue. A D gene is named only where the DNA matches it firmly. A row's size may be missing; if present it is once, few, many or a size class.

abundance,d_gene,v_gene,j_gene,len,CDR3aa,CDR3nt
.,.,TRBV15,TRBJ2-1,12,CATSRARDEQFF,TGTGCCACCAGCAGAGCCCGGGATGAGCAGTTCTTC
.,.,TRBV4-3,TRBJ1-3,15,CASSQTDRSRNTIYF,TGCGCCAGCAGCCAAACGGACAGATCGCGAAACACCATATATTTT
.,.,TRBV9,TRBJ1-5,15,CASSVAGVDNQPQHF,TGTGCCAGCAGCGTAGCTGGGGTGGACAATCAGCCCCAGCATTTT
.,.,TRBV28,TRBJ1-3,15,CASSLEGLSGNTIYF,TGTGCCAGCAGTTTGGAGGGACTCTCTGGAAACACCATATATTTT
.,TRBD1,TRBV13,TRBJ2-6,19,CASSDYSGTGWSGANVLTF,TGTGCCAGCAGCGACTACTCCGGGACAGGGTGGTCTGGGGCCAACGTCCTGACTTTC
.,TRBD2,TRBV5-4,TRBJ2-1,16,CASSLASGGLNNEQFF,TGTGCCAGCAGCTTGGCCTCGGGAGGACTGAACAATGAGCAGTTCTTC
.,.,TRBV2,TRBJ2-7,13,CASTKDSSYEQYF,TGTGCCAGCACCAAGGACAGCTCCTACGAGCAGTACTTC
.,TRBD1,TRBV7-2,TRBJ1-6,16,CASSLDPWGQGRPLHF,TGTGCCAGCAGCTTAGACCCCTGGGGACAGGGGAGACCCCTCCACTTT
.,.,TRBV4-1,TRBJ1-5,17,CASSQDLGQANGQPQHF,TGCGCCAGCAGCCAAGATTTAGGGCAGGCCAACGGGCAGCCCCAGCATTTT
.,TRBD2,TRBV5-6,TRBJ2-7,12,CASSISGFEQYF,TGTGCCAGCAGCATTAGCGGGTTCGAGCAGTACTTC
.,TRBD1,TRBV7-2,TRBJ2-1,14,CASSFRQGTGEQFF,TGTGCCAGCAGCTTTAGACAGGGGACGGGTGAGCAGTTCTTC
.,TRBD2,TRBV11-2,TRBJ2-2,16,CASSLVLAGVPGELFF,TGTGCCAGCAGCTTAGTCCTAGCGGGAGTCCCCGGGGAGCTGTTTTTT
.,.,TRBV7-9,TRBJ1-6,15,CASTPGGTNNSPLHF,TGTGCCAGCACCCCCGGCGGGACCAATAATTCACCCCTCCACTTT
.,.,TRBV6-5,TRBJ2-7,11,CASSYLYEQYF,TGTGCCAGCAGTTATTTATACGAGCAGTACTTC
.,TRBD2,TRBV6-5,TRBJ2-7,15,CASSYASGASYEQYF,TGTGCCAGCAGTTACGCCAGCGGGGCCTCCTACGAGCAGTACTTC
.,.,TRBV7-9,TRBJ2-3,14,CASSLAASTDTQYF,TGTGCCAGCAGCTTAGCGGCTAGTACAGATACGCAGTATTTT
.,.,TRBV30,TRBJ2-7,16,CAWNPARLADSYEQYF,TGTGCCTGGAACCCGGCGAGGCTAGCTGACTCCTACGAGCAGTACTTC
.,.,TRBV7-9,TRBJ2-5,13,CASSLLQSGTQYF,TGTGCCAGCAGCTTACTACAATCGGGGACCCAGTACTTC
.,.,TRBV7-9,TRBJ2-7,13,CASSLPPQDEQYF,TGTGCCAGCAGCTTACCCCCCCAGGACGAGCAGTACTTC
.,.,TRBV27,TRBJ1-5,16,CASTLYADGSNQPQHF,TGTGCCAGCACCCTTTACGCGGACGGTAGCAATCAGCCCCAGCATTTT
.,.,TRBV27,TRBJ1-5,17,CASSLKSTFYSNQPQHF,TGTGCCAGCAGTTTAAAGTCTACATTTTATAGCAATCAGCCCCAGCATTTT
.,TRBD1,TRBV6-5,TRBJ1-3,13,CASRQQGRDTIYF,TGTGCCAGCAGACAACAGGGGAGGGACACCATATATTTT
once,TRBD1,TRBV28,TRBJ1-5,12,CASRQGSQPQHF,TGTGCCAGTCGACAGGGGTCCCAGCCCCAGCATTTT
.,.,TRBV7-9,TRBJ1-6,14,CASSLLANNSPLHF,TGTGCCAGCAGCTTATTAGCTAATAATTCACCCCTCCACTTT
.,.,TRBV7-9,TRBJ2-7,13,CASSKTGTYEQYF,TGTGCCAGCAGCAAAACTGGAACCTACGAGCAGTACTTC
medium-sized,.,TRBV19,TRBJ1-5,21,CASKVPSLGTGPRLGNQPQHF,TGTGCCAGTAAGGTCCCCTCTTTGGGTACAGGGCCCCGTTTAGGCAATCAGCCCCAGCATTTT
.,TRBD1,TRBV6-5,TRBJ1-4,15,CASSLGGTFNEKLFF,TGTGCCAGCAGTTTAGGGGGCACGTTTAATGAAAAACTGTTTTTT
once,TRBD1,TRBV18,TRBJ1-2,15,CASSAGQGPSYGYTF,TGTGCCAGCTCAGCCGGACAGGGACCAAGCTATGGCTACACCTTC
.,.,TRBV29-1,TRBJ2-1,11,CSVDTGGEQFF,TGCAGCGTTGACACCGGGGGAGAGCAGTTCTTC
.,.,TRBV28,TRBJ2-7,13,CASSRDPAYEQYF,TGTGCCAGCAGTAGAGACCCAGCCTACGAGCAGTACTTC
.,.,TRBV6-5,TRBJ2-2,12,CASSYNTGELFF,TGTGCCAGCAGTTACAACACCGGGGAGCTGTTTTTT
.,.,TRBV5-6,TRBJ1-1,14,CASSLEGGNTEAFF,TGTGCCAGCAGCCTGGAGGGGGGTAATACTGAAGCTTTCTTT
once,TRBD2,TRBV27,TRBJ2-2,16,CASSFTGTRVTGELFF,TGTGCCAGCAGTTTCACCGGGACTAGAGTCACCGGGGAGCTGTTTTTT
once,.,TRBV7-9,TRBJ2-1,15,CASSLGTGSRDEQFF,TGTGCCAGCAGCTTGGGTACAGGGTCAAGGGATGAGCAGTTCTTC
.,TRBD2,TRBV5-1,TRBJ2-5,14,CASSRPTSEATQYF,TGCGCCAGCAGCCGACCGACTAGCGAAGCGACCCAGTACTTC
.,.,TRBV29-1,TRBJ2-1,16,CSVDLWRQSSYNEQFF,TGCAGCGTTGACCTGTGGAGACAGAGCTCCTACAATGAGCAGTTCTTC